This paragraph covers one TCR beta chain sequence. This clone was recorded a few times. The antigen it recognizes is unknown. No much larger clone is present one base from it, and per-base qualities are unavailable. The data belong to a study of blood T cell repertoires in COVID-19 (dated by TCRdb to 2019 to 2021). Background on the whole study: The collaborator samples originated in the United States, Italy and Spain and spanned the acute and convalescent phases of COVID-19. The samples were drawn from two sources: the first 160 participants of the ongoing ImmuneRACE study, and over 1,000 subjects contributed by 6 global collaborators. Where HLA class I and class II types were available, the types were taken from metadata supplied by the sample provider, not from assay-based typing. Deeply sampled blood TCRbeta repertoires from subjects exposed to, actively infected with, or recovered from COVID-19 were included in the dataset. The material from the prospective study consisted of cDNA or gDNA derived from T cells, B-cell-depleted T cells, or PBMCs. A de-identified subject ID, COVID-19 status, age in years and sex were almost always included in the sample metadata. The repertoires were released in a freely available public database meant as a resource for research on the immune response to SARS-CoV-2.

The CDR3, cysteine through phenylalanine, is 15 amino acids long. Only CDR3 DNA is held: 45 bases, read in frame from base 1. The germline V gene (reference sequence) specifies SGHNT as CDR1 and YYREEE as CDR2. Clipping removes 4 bases from V and 4 bases from J, with 8 as the unmatched junction base count. The immunoSEQ Assay, a bias-controlled multiplex PCR, was used to amplify TCRbeta CDR3 regions from genomic DNA. The paper's processing steps were these. The number of nucleated cells in each sample was estimated by amplification of reference gene primers within the assay. To quantify the absolute abundance of each unique TCRbeta CDR3 rearrangement, sequence reads were collapsed and filtered. For each sample, productive Simpson clonality was calculated as the square root of Simpson's diversity index over productive rearrangements. The source is immuneACCESS, and TCRdb retained only in-frame sequences with V and J called. Part of the clones is not carried over; for the studies checked, unresolved V genes explain less than half of this, and the remainder is unexplained. V, J and clone size were drawn from that table, and D and trimming were deduced from the DNA. This sample lists 190,000 or so clones; roughly four fifths were detected once. The ten largest clones take up around an eighth of the sample.

Samples from volunteer blood donors who had recovered from COVID-19 were contributed by a second Seattle source. Whole blood was collected in K2EDTA tubes by collaborating institutions according to the institutions' own protocols. For TCRbeta analysis, collaborators shipped samples in one of three forms: frozen whole blood, isolated PBMCs, or DNA extracted from either of those sample types. Results the study describes overall, beyond this receptor: How much clinical and demographic metadata was included differed by source and by participant, and the metadata was provided uncurated.

The TCR sequence derives from a man aged 50 or older who had recovered from COVID-19. Material for sequencing was peripheral blood. The chain is assembled from TRBV5-4 and TRBJ1-5; TRBD1 fits 7 bases in the junction. The CDR3 corresponds to CASSRTGDGNQPQHF. The nucleotide sequence is given as TGTGCCAGCAGCCGAACAGGGGACGGGAATCAGCCCCAGCATTTT.